Listed below are T cell receptor beta chains from one sample, sequenced in a study of beta chain features in type 1 diabetes. Produced via immunoSEQ multiplex PCR; TCRdb's table is partial and in-frame only. This table holds 40,000 to 45,000 clones, roughly 70% found once. Sequencing was done on a sample of Tregs from blood. The receptors shown here come from a woman under 30 with type 1 diabetes. Both conserved end residues are part of each CDR3. Fields, in order: J gene, V gene, D gene, CDR3 protein. The D gene is left open where the match is weak.

TRBJ2-7	TRBV6-1	TRBD1	CASSEVFGTGPYEQYF
TRBJ2-7	TRBV20-1	TRBD1	CSATGQGGQYF
TRBJ2-7	TRBV6-6	TRBD2	CATRVAGSYEQYF
TRBJ1-2	TRBV6-6	TRBD1	CASSYGDRGSYTF
.	TRBV29-1	.	CSVERGTAYNYEQYF
TRBJ2-3	TRBV19	TRBD2	CASANPSGGSTDTQYF
TRBJ2-5	TRBV12-1	.	CASSCSPGGETQYF
TRBJ1-2	TRBV10-3	.	CAISSGNYGYTF
TRBJ2-3	TRBV5-4	TRBD2	CASSLDTVAGPPITDTQYF
.	TRBV7-2	.	CASSLSGIYEQYF
TRBJ1-1	TRBV7-9	TRBD1	CASSSTSGGGTEAFF
TRBJ2-2	TRBV7-3	TRBD2	CASSPLAGGNTGELFF
TRBJ1-2	TRBV5-1	.	CASSGPRDYGYTF
TRBJ2-7	TRBV6-6	TRBD1	CASRERQGRYEQYF
TRBJ2-5	TRBV18	.	CASSLVEETQYF
TRBJ1-2	TRBV20-1	.	CSARRGEGYTF
TRBJ1-2	TRBV30	.	CAWTRGRGLPSNYGYTF
TRBJ2-1	TRBV6-5	TRBD2	CASSYWGLGYNEQFF
TRBJ2-1	TRBV5-1	TRBD1	CASSSGTGAGEQFF
TRBJ2-7	TRBV7-2	.	CASSLGPRTYEQYF
TRBJ2-7	TRBV20-1	.	CSARSYEQYF
TRBJ2-1	TRBV5-1	TRBD1	CASSPGQGWNEQFF
TRBJ2-1	TRBV7-3	.	CASSLGSSPRNEQFF
TRBJ1-4	TRBV9	.	CASSVGASQNEKLFF
TRBJ2-7	TRBV28	.	CASSHEQENEQYF
TRBJ2-3	TRBV19	TRBD2	CARNGSGGATDTQYF
TRBJ2-7	TRBV7-9	.	CASSLVRGSTYEQYF
TRBJ2-6	TRBV7-9	.	CASSSSSASSGANVLTF
TRBJ2-1	TRBV10-3	TRBD2	CAITVGRELSNEQFF
TRBJ2-5	TRBV7-2	.	CASSLRGETQYF
TRBJ2-7	TRBV11-2	.	CASSSPDTPRLEQYF
TRBJ1-2	TRBV7-8	.	CASTYDREDGYTF